The following is a T cell receptor (beta chain) sequence with its context. Germline-derived CDR1 and CDR2 are SQVTM and ANQGSEA. This CDR3 contains 13 residues. Between the trimmed V and J ends, which lost 7 bases and 8 bases, there was a span of 20 bases. The source of the sample is a study of T cell responses to AZD1222 COVID-19 vaccine. This table comes from immunoSEQ multiplex PCR, and its TCRdb copy is limited to in-frame clones, with some not included. There are some 100,000 clones in the sample; 75% to 95% occur only once, and 1.3% lies in the top ten. Sequenced here: peripheral blood, sampled on day 0 of AZD1222 vaccination. The receptor comes from an adult in good health. J is TRBJ1-2 and V is TRBV29-1, with D tentatively TRBD1 (6 bases). DNA for the CDR3: TGCAGCGCCGTCCCCCGGGACAATGAAGGCTACACCTTC. It codes for CSAVPRDNEGYTF. The full variable domain, with the rest looked up from reference TRBV29-1 and TRBJ1-2, is SAVISQKPSRDICQRGTSLTIQCQVDSQVTMMFWYRQQPGQSLTLIATANQGSEATYESGFVIDKFPISRPNLTFSTLTVSNMSPEDSSIYLCSAVPRDNEGYTFGSGTRLTVV.